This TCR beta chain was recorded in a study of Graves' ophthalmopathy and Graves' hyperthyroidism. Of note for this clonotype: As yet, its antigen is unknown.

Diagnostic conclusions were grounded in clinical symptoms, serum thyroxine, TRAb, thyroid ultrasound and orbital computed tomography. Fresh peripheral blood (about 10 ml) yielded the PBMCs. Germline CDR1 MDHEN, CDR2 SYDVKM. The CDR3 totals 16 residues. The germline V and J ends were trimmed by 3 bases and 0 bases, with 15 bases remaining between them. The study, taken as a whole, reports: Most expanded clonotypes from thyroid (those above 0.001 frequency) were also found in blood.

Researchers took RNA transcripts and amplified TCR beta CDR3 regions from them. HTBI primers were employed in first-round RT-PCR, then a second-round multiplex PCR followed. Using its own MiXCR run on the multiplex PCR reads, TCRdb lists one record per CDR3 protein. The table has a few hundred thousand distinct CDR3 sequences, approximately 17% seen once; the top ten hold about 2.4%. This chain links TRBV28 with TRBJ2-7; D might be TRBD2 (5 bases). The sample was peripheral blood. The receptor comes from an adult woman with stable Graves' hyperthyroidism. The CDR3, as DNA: TGTGCCAGCAGTTTCCGACTGTACGGGATCTCCTACGAGCAGTACTTC. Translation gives CASSFRLYGISYEQYF. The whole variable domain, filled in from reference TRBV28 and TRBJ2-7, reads DVKVTQSSRYLVKRTGEKVFLECVQDMDHENMFWYRQDPGLGLRLIYFSYDVKMKEKGDIPEGYSVSREKKERFSLILESASTNQTSMYLCASSFRLYGISYEQYFGPGTRLTVT.